These T cell receptor beta chains were read from a single sample in a study of human T cells and chemical hapten exposure. TCRdb called the RACE reads again in MiXCR, with one record for every CDR3 protein. The sample shows some 200,000 distinct CDR3 sequences, approximately 20% of them seen only once. Sequences were derived from whole blood, sampled in connection with sensitization to the hapten diphenylcyclopropenone (DPC). The receptors were sampled from a woman in her forties or fifties with alopecia areata. Some clones in this sample may be carry-over from other donors' samples. The CDR3 runs from the conserved cysteine through the conserved F or W. The D gene is left open where the match is weak. A row's size may be missing; if present it is once, few, many or a size class.

v_gene	d_gene	abundance	j_gene	CDR3aa	CDR3nt
TRBV6-2/TRBV6-3	NA	few	TRBJ1-1	CASSYVQGEGLNTEAFF	TGTGCCAGCAGTTACGTACAGGGAGAAGGTTTGAACACTGAAGCTTTCTTT
TRBV2	NA	NA	TRBJ2-2	CASNIANTGELFF	TGTGCCAGCAACATCGCGAACACCGGGGAGCTGTTTTTT
TRBV20-1	TRBD2	few	TRBJ2-1	CSARPSGRAYYNEQFF	TGCAGTGCTAGACCTAGCGGGAGGGCCTACTACAATGAGCAGTTCTTC
TRBV20-1	TRBD1	many	TRBJ2-3	CSATKGTGRTDTQYF	TGCAGTGCTACAAAAGGGACAGGGCGGACAGATACGCAGTATTTT
TRBV18	NA	many	TRBJ1-1	CASSARQADRGAEAFF	TGTGCCAGCTCCGCGCGGCAGGCTGACCGCGGAGCTGAAGCTTTCTTT
TRBV15	NA	few	TRBJ2-7	CATSRDHRGSYEQYF	TGTGCCACCAGCAGAGATCATCGGGGTTCCTACGAGCAGTACTTC
TRBV20-1	TRBD1	NA	TRBJ2-7	CSASLDRAYYEQYF	TGCAGTGCTAGTTTGGACAGGGCCTACTACGAGCAGTACTTC
TRBV10-3	NA	NA	TRBJ1-1	CAISAYENTEAFF	TGTGCCATCAGTGCTTATGAGAACACTGAAGCTTTCTTT
TRBV29-1	TRBD1	NA	TRBJ2-3	CSVVGQGIDTQYF	TGCAGCGTTGTAGGACAGGGGATCGATACGCAGTATTTT
TRBV10-1	TRBD1	NA	TRBJ2-3	CASRDRITDTQYF	TGCGCCAGCCGGGACAGAATCACAGATACGCAGTATTTT
TRBV10-3	NA	NA	TRBJ2-3	CAISDSTDTQYF	TGTGCCATCAGTGACAGCACAGATACGCAGTATTTT
TRBV5-1	TRBD2	NA	TRBJ2-3	CASSLSSGTLDTQYF	TGCGCCAGCAGCTTGTCTAGCGGGACCTTAGATACGCAGTATTTT
TRBV5-5	TRBD2	NA	TRBJ2-5	CASSFEAGGPEETQYF	TGTGCCAGCAGCTTCGAGGCGGGAGGGCCTGAGGAGACCCAGTACTTC
TRBV7-2	TRBD2	many	TRBJ2-7	CASSRSLTSGHYEQYF	TGTGCCAGCAGCCGCTCCCTAACTAGCGGACACTACGAGCAGTACTTC
TRBV6-2/TRBV6-3	NA	NA	TRBJ1-5	CASSTNEGVAGNQPQHF	TGTGCCAGCTCCACAAACGAAGGGGTAGCGGGCAATCAGCCCCAGCATTTT
TRBV7-2	NA	NA	TRBJ2-7	CASSPRPGTVSYEQYF	TGTGCCAGCAGCCCCCGTCCGGGGACTGTTTCCTACGAGCAGTACTTC
TRBV7-9	NA	few	TRBJ1-1	CASSLARGMDTEAFF	TGTGCCAGCAGCTTAGCTCGGGGGATGGACACTGAAGCTTTCTTT
TRBV18	NA	few	TRBJ2-3	CASSPSSGPDTQYF	TGTGCCAGCTCACCATCCTCGGGGCCAGATACGCAGTATTTT
TRBV27	NA	NA	TRBJ2-7	CASSQDVMGEQYF	TGTGCCAGCAGTCAAGACGTGATGGGGGAGCAGTACTTC
TRBV5-5	NA	NA	TRBJ2-3	CASTLTDTQYF	TGTGCCAGCACACTCACAGATACGCAGTATTTT
TRBV6-6	TRBD2	NA	TRBJ2-1	CASRPGTSVLREQFF	TGTGCCAGCAGGCCAGGGACTAGTGTTCTCCGTGAGCAGTTCTTC
TRBV20-1	TRBD1	NA	TRBJ2-7	CSANPPDRENEQYF	TGCAGTGCCAACCCTCCGGACAGGGAAAACGAGCAGTACTTC
TRBV20-1	NA	NA	TRBJ2-7	CSARIQRHTTYEQYF	TGCAGTGCTAGAATTCAGCGGCATACCACCTACGAGCAGTACTTC
TRBV6-6	NA	NA	TRBJ2-2	CASGLGEGGELFF	TGTGCCAGCGGCTTAGGAGAGGGCGGGGAGCTGTTTTTT
TRBV4-2	TRBD2	NA	TRBJ2-3	CASSPGAGDVGTDTQYF	TGTGCCAGCAGCCCAGGAGCGGGAGATGTTGGTACAGATACGCAGTATTTT
TRBV20-1	NA	few	TRBJ2-5	CSAGIEETQYF	TGCAGTGCTGGTATAGAAGAGACCCAGTACTTC
TRBV29-1	NA	NA	TRBJ1-3	CSALSSGNTIYF	TGCAGCGCCCTAAGCTCTGGAAACACCATATATTTT